Following are 14 T cell receptor beta chains from one sample sequenced in a study of cytomegalovirus exposure and HLA in healthy donors. PCR amplification relied on 60 Vbeta primers (plus 13 Jbeta primers). Data came from immunoSEQ multiplex PCR; TCRdb stores just in-frame clones and leaves some out. The sample lists 90,000 to 100,000 clones; more than 70% were seen once. The sequenced material came from PBMCs. These receptors all stem from a woman in her sixties in good health and CMV-seropositive.

The J gene is TRBJ1-5, the V gene TRBV10-3; tentative D call: TRBD1 (5 bases). This CDR3 spans 13 amino acids. V was shortened by 0 bases and J by 8 bases, with 8 bases between the two germline ends. Germline lookup yields CDR1 ENHRY and CDR2 SYGVKD. As DNA, the CDR3 is TGTGCCATCAGTGAGTCTGGGGCGGAGCCCCAGCATTTT. This gives the protein CAISESGAEPQHF.

This chain joins TRBV30 and TRBJ1-5; D perhaps matches TRBD1 (5 bases). This CDR3 contains 14 residues. Germline CDR1 and CDR2: GTSNPN and SVGIG (reference sequence). Trimming took 2 bases from V and 4 from J, leaving 12 bases between them. The chain's CDR3 is CAWSIDRGNQPQHF. CDR3 bases: TGTGCCTGGAGTATCGACAGAGGTAATCAGCCCCAGCATTTT.

The J gene is TRBJ2-1, the V gene TRBV2; 11 bases are a match to TRBD2. This CDR3 has 15 amino acids. CDR1 SNHLY and CDR2 FYNNEI come from the germline V gene. V lost 7 bases to trimming and J lost 5 bases; unmatched junction nucleotides: 7. CDR3 in amino acids: CASNLAGGINNEQFF. The CDR3 DNA follows: TGTGCCAGCAACCTAGCGGGAGGCATTAACAATGAGCAGTTCTTC. Supplemented by reference TRBV2 and TRBJ2-1, the full variable domain reads EPEVTQTPSHQVTQMGQEVILRCVPISNHLYFYWYRQILGQKVEFLVSFYNNEISEKSEIFDDQFSVERPDGSNFTLKIRSTKLEDSAMYFCASNLAGGINNEQFFGPGTRLTVL.

The chain couples TRBV11-2 to TRBJ2-2; 8 bases map to TRBD1. The germline CDR1 and CDR2 sequences are SGHAT and FQNNGV. The CDR3 length is 15 residues. J gave up 4 bases and V 5 bases, and 6 bases lay outside the gene matches. The chain's CDR3 is CASSLTDRVTGELFF. CDR3 coding DNA: TGTGCCAGCAGCCTCACGGACAGGGTCACCGGGGAGCTGTTTTTT.

The gene calls are TRBV15 and TRBJ2-5; 8 nucleotides line up with TRBD2. CDR1 and CDR2 (germline): LNHNV, YYDKDF (reference sequence). The CDR3 length is 14 residues. The junction had 6 bases not matched to a gene; V was cut back by 4 bases and J by 5 bases. CDR3 sequence: CATSTRGGGETQYF. CDR3 nucleotides: TGTGCCACCAGCACCCGGGGGGGTGGGGAGACCCAGTACTTC.

J is TRBJ2-5 and V is TRBV7-9, with a tentative D call TRBD1 (6 bases). CDR3 length equals 14 residues. V was pared by 6 bases and J by 3 bases, with 14 bases between. CDR1 is SEHNR and CDR2 is FQNEAQ in the germline V gene (reference sequence). CDR3 amino acids: CASSSAGAKETQYF. The CDR3 DNA follows: TGTGCCAGCAGTTCGGCAGGGGCTAAAGAGACCCAGTACTTC.

This chain joins TRBV5-1 and TRBJ2-2; D is possibly TRBD1 (5 bases). Germline V gene data show CDR1 as SGHRS and CDR2 as YFSETQ. The CDR3 has 15 residues. Trimming shortened V by 0 bases and J by 6 bases, and 12 bases separated the two germline ends. The CDR3: CASSLDWGRAGELFF. The DNA for the CDR3 is TGCGCCAGCAGCTTGGATTGGGGCCGGGCCGGGGAGCTGTTTTTT.

The rearrangement links TRBV28 to TRBJ1-2; 9 bases fit TRBD1. This CDR3 comprises 17 residues. The junction had 19 bases not matched to a gene; V was cut back by 6 bases and J by 8 bases. Germline-derived CDR1 and CDR2 are MDHEN and SYDVKM. For the CDR3, the DNA is TGTGCCAGCAGCCCCCTGGGGACAGGGACAAGGATTGGAGGCTACACCTTC. The encoded protein is CASSPLGTGTRIGGYTF.

The gene calls are TRBV19 and TRBJ2-1, with 14 positions matching TRBD2. V gave up 8 bases and J gave up 3 bases; unmatched junction bases: 3. Germline CDR1 reads LNHDA; CDR2 reads SQIVND (reference sequence). The CDR3 runs 15 residues. CDR3: CASAGTSGGYNEQFF. CDR3 bases: TGTGCCAGTGCGGGGACTAGCGGGGGCTACAATGAGCAGTTCTTC. Based on the CDR3 plus reference TRBV19 and TRBJ2-1, the full variable domain is DGGITQSPKYLFRKEGQNVTLSCEQNLNHDAMYWYRQDPGQGLRLIYYSQIVNDFQKGDIAEGYSVSREKKESFPLTVTSAQKNPTAFYLCASAGTSGGYNEQFFGPGTRLTVL.

The rearrangement uses TRBV28 and TRBJ1-2; D remains unclear. The CDR3 is 13 residues long. Germline loops: CDR1 MDHEN, CDR2 SYDVKM. Deletions cut 7 bases from V and 5 bases from J, with 14 bases between. The CDR3 region is CASTTGDTYGYTF. The CDR3 DNA is TGTGCCAGCACCACCGGGGATACATATGGCTACACCTTC.

The chain recombines TRBV5-1 with TRBJ2-2; 10 positions match TRBD2. The V segment lost 1 base and the J segment 5 bases; nucleotides outside the gene matches: 8. Germline assignment: CDR1 SGHRS and CDR2 YFSETQ. This CDR3 contains 17 residues. The CDR3 DNA reads as TGCGCCAGCAGCTTGAATCCAGCGGGAGGGAGGACCGGGGAGCTGTTTTTT. Residues: CASSLNPAGGRTGELFF.

The chain carries TRBV2 and TRBJ2-2, with a tentative D call TRBD1 (6 bases). From germline, CDR1 is SNHLY and CDR2 FYNNEI. There are 15 residues in the CDR3. V dropped 6 bases and J dropped 3 bases, with 14 bases sitting between them. CDR3 nucleotides: TGTGCCAGCAGGGCGACCTGGGGGCACACCGGGGAGCTGTTTTTT. It translates to CASRATWGHTGELFF.

The CDR3 loop is CASSLDQDWKQYF. DNA for the CDR3: TGTGCCAGCAGCTTAGACCAGGATTGGAAGCAGTACTTC. V and J are TRBV7-3 and TRBJ2-5; D gene unclear. With 2 bases removed from V and 11 bases from J, the gap between germline ends came to 15 bases. The CDR3 consists of 13 residues. Germline CDR1 is SGHTA and CDR2 is FQGTGA.

This clone was seen a few times. The genes are TRBV14 and TRBJ2-7; TRBD1 might be the D (6 bases). Germline CDR1 is SGHDN and CDR2 is FVKESK. This CDR3 has 11 amino acids. V was cut by 4 bases and J by 10 bases, with 11 bases left in between. CDR3 bases: TGTGCCAGCAGCCTCGGGACACCTCAGTACTTC. It yields the protein CASSLGTPQYF.